This T cell receptor beta chain was retrieved from a study of shared clonotypes between healthy human individuals. V was clipped by 5 bases and J by 3 bases; unmatched bases: 11. This CDR3 contains 16 residues. From germline, CDR1 is LNHDA and CDR2 SQIVND (reference sequence). Per the original data handling: Sequence data from immunoSEQ were junction-only and lacked quality scores; consequently, filtering differed. Only in-frame clones appear in the TCRdb table, and some are missing; sequencing was by immunoSEQ multiplex PCR. The V and J calls and the clone size are those of that table, but D and trimming were determined from the DNA. Of about 1 million clones in the sample, 60% to 80% are singletons; the top ten hold nearly 1.5%. For this clone: Its antigen is still unknown.

Points from the study as a whole: Naive CD4 clonotypes were shared across a few donors at 4.5% to 6.5%. Despite large depth, rarefaction showed incomplete sorted-subset sequencing.

The healthy adult donors were HIV-negative and reported no recent acute infections or vaccinations. The chain employs TRBV19 and TRBJ2-7; 9 bases are a match to TRBD1. This receptor was identified in a man aged 18 to 29 in good health. Sequenced sample: memory CD4+ T cells sorted from blood. Subset noted: CD45RA-negative fraction. In nucleotides, the CDR3 is TGTGCCAGTAGTCCTTGGGGGACAGGGAACGACTACGAGCAGTACTTC. Translation gives CASSPWGTGNDYEQYF.